A single sample gave rise to the 18 T cell receptor beta chains below, sequenced in a study of post-analysis software for immune sequencing data. Points from the study as a whole: Five TRBV segments (TRBV5-6, TRBV5-1 and TRBV20-1 among them) occurred more frequently in patients than in controls.

These receptors' targets are unknown. Carried by the TCR beta cDNA libraries were unique molecular identifiers. TCRdb redid the calling of the PCR reads with MiXCR, one entry per CDR3 protein. The repertoire holds 380,000 or so distinct CDR3 sequences, with less than 40% as singletons. The sequenced sample was blood. These receptors originate from a girl aged 10 to 17 with multiple sclerosis.

The V and J genes are TRBV27 and TRBJ1-1, with 7 bases matching TRBD1. V lost 5 bases, J lost 1 base, and 7 bases stayed unmatched. There are 15 residues in the CDR3. The germline V gene has CDR1 MNHEY and CDR2 SMNVEV (reference sequence). The CDR3 sequence: CASSPVTGKNTEAFF. The CDR3, as DNA: TGTGCCAGCAGTCCGGTGACAGGGAAGAACACTGAAGCTTTCTTT.

This clonotype was seen only a few times. J is TRBJ2-3 and V is TRBV12-3 or TRBV12-4, with 7 positions matching TRBD2. Trimming at V came to 5 bases and at J to 1 base, leaving 12 bases not matched to a gene. The CDR3 length is 17 residues. The CDR3 sequence: CASSPATGGLGTDTQYF. In nucleotides, the CDR3 is TGTGCCAGCAGTCCGGCAACGGGGGGTCTAGGCACAGATACGCAGTATTTT.

This chain joins TRBV5-1 and TRBJ2-2, with unresolved D. CDR1 and CDR2 (germline): SGHRS, YFSETQ. The CDR3 runs 14 residues. V lost 3 bases to trimming and J lost 6 bases, with 12 bases between them. The CDR3, as DNA: TGCGCCAGCAGCTGGCAGACCCCCCCCGGGGAGCTGTTTTTT. It is translated as CASSWQTPPGELFF.

This clonotype was counted only a few times. CDR3 protein: CASSYGGTAGYTF. In DNA form, the CDR3 reads TGTGCCAGCAGTTATGGTGGGACAGCTGGCTACACCTTC. J is TRBJ1-2 and V is TRBV6-5; TRBD1 agrees at 7 bases. Germline CDR1 is MNHEY and CDR2 is SVGAGI. CDR3 length equals 13 residues. Losses at the gene ends were 3 bases for V and 7 bases for J; bases not matched to a gene: 5.

The V call is TRBV5-1, the J call TRBJ2-1; 16 bases map to TRBD2. The CDR3 runs to 18 residues. J was trimmed by 7 bases and V by 0 bases; bases with no gene match: 7. Germline V gene lookup returns CDR1 SGHRS and CDR2 YFSETQ. The CDR3 protein is CASSLEGLAGGRGNEQFF. CDR3 coding DNA: TGCGCCAGCAGCTTGGAGGGACTAGCGGGGGGGCGTGGGAATGAGCAGTTCTTC.

This clonotype came up a few times. J is TRBJ2-5 and V is TRBV27, with 10 bases lining up with TRBD2. Germline lookup yields CDR1 MNHEY and CDR2 SMNVEV (reference sequence). The CDR3 spans 16 residues. Germline trimming cut 0 bases from V and 4 bases from J; bases unmatched to any gene: 5. CDR3 loop: CASSLSIAGGIETQYF. The CDR3 DNA sequence: TGTGCCAGCAGTTTATCCATAGCGGGGGGTATAGAGACCCAGTACTTC.

At least ten counts were recorded for this clonotype. The chain uses TRBV12-3 or TRBV12-4 and TRBJ2-3; D could derive from TRBD1 or TRBD2 (5 bases each). This CDR3 spans 13 amino acids. V was pared by 10 bases and J by 5 bases, with 16 bases between. This CDR3 reads CATRGVDEDTQYF. As DNA, the CDR3 is TGTGCCACCCGAGGGGTCGACGAAGATACGCAGTATTTT.

V usage is TRBV5-1 and J usage is TRBJ2-3; 8 bases line up with TRBD1. The CDR3 loop spans 12 amino acids. Trimming took 3 bases from V and 13 from J; bases not matched to a gene: 7. CDR1 is SGHRS, CDR2 YFSETQ, per germline. CDR3 amino acids: CASSSGQGEKYF. For the CDR3, the DNA is TGCGCCAGCAGCTCAGGACAGGGCGAGAAGTATTTT.

In this sample, this clonotype turned up a few times. V is TRBV10-3 and J is TRBJ2-1; TRBD1 aligns across 8 bases. Germline loops: CDR1 ENHRY, CDR2 SYGVKD. This CDR3 has 14 residues. V was pared by 10 bases and J by 5 bases, with 10 bases of the junction left unmatched. The CDR3, as DNA: TGTGCCACATTAACGACGACAGGGGACAATGAGCAGTTCTTC. This gives the protein CATLTTTGDNEQFF.

This clonotype was observed a handful of times. The genes are TRBV7-2 and TRBJ2-5; a weak D match, TRBD2 (6 bases). Germline V gene data show CDR1 as SGHTA and CDR2 as FQGNSA. The CDR3 contains 13 residues. The V end was cut by 5 bases, the J end by 6 bases, with 13 bases between. The CDR3 reads CASSPGSAQTQYF. CDR3 coding DNA: TGTGCCAGCAGCCCCGGGAGCGCGCAGACCCAGTACTTC.

The sample holds a few counts of this clonotype. V and J are TRBV20-1 and TRBJ2-3; TRBD2 matches 10 bases. Unmatched junction bases numbered 7, after V lost 6 bases and J lost 1 base. Germline V gene data show CDR1 as DFQATT and CDR2 as SNEGSKA (reference sequence). This CDR3 has 15 amino acids. The CDR3 loop reads CSAPRGTSGTDTQYF. In DNA form, the CDR3 reads TGCAGTGCCCCGAGGGGGACTAGCGGCACAGATACGCAGTATTTT.

This chain joins TRBV6-6 and TRBJ1-5, with D possibly matching TRBD1 (6 bases). In germline, CDR1 is MNHNY, CDR2 SVGAGI (reference sequence). The germline V and J ends were trimmed by 7 bases and 5 bases, with 18 bases remaining between them. The CDR3 loop spans 15 amino acids. As DNA, the CDR3 is TGTGCCAGCACTTCCGACGGGACATTCTATCAGCCCCAGCATTTT. Amino acid sequence: CASTSDGTFYQPQHF.

The rearrangement links TRBV20-1 to TRBJ2-1; TRBD2 matches at 10 bases. The CDR3 contains 13 residues. V shed 3 bases and J 10 bases; nucleotides not matched to a gene: 6. The V gene's germline CDR1 is DFQATT and CDR2 SNEGSKA (reference sequence). The chain's CDR3 is CSASPLAGREQFF. As DNA, the CDR3 is TGCAGTGCTAGTCCACTAGCGGGGAGGGAGCAGTTCTTC.

This chain uses TRBV4-2 with TRBJ2-7, with 9 bases fitting TRBD2. The CDR3 totals 17 residues. Germline CDR1 and CDR2: LGHNA and YNFKEQ. J gave up 0 bases and V 0 bases, and 6 bases lay outside the gene matches. Here the CDR3 reads CASSQDAQRGVSYEQYF. The CDR3 nucleotides are TGTGCCAGCAGCCAAGATGCTCAGCGGGGGGTCTCCTACGAGCAGTACTTC.

This clonotype was seen more than once but under ten times. The chain employs TRBV29-1 and TRBJ2-5; maybe TRBD2 (5 bases). The better agreement between TRBJ2-7 and the DNA end casts doubt on the J call. The germline gives CDR1 SQVTM, CDR2 ANQGSEA. The CDR3 is 16 residues long. Written as DNA, the CDR3 is TGCAGCGTCCTCGAGGGTACTCCGAAGGTCATCCACGAGCAGTACTTC. Amino acid sequence: CSVLEGTPKVIHEQYF.

This clonotype was seen a handful of times. V is TRBV4-3 and J is TRBJ1-6; 7 bases align to TRBD1. Germline CDR1 reads LGHNA; CDR2 reads YSLEER. This CDR3 comprises 16 residues. J was trimmed by 10 bases and V by 1 base; bases with no gene match: 10. CDR3 sequence (DNA): TGCGCCAGCAGCCAAGTTTTTGGACAGGTAGAATCACCCCTCCACTTT. This codes for CASSQVFGQVESPLHF.

The genes are TRBV7-2 and TRBJ1-6; 8 bases align to TRBD1. V was pared by 5 bases and J by 11 bases, with 8 bases of the junction left unmatched. The CDR3 length is 14 residues. Germline V gene lookup returns CDR1 SGHTA and CDR2 FQGNSA. CDR3 sequence reads: CASSGRGPDTPLHF. The DNA of the CDR3 is TGTGCCAGCAGCGGCAGGGGGCCTGACACACCCCTCCACTTT.

This clonotype was found once. V gene TRBV6-1 combines with J gene TRBJ2-1, with 9 bases matching TRBD1. The CDR3 runs 16 residues. V trimming: 5 bases; J trimming: 8 bases; junction bases outside the gene matches: 13. Per germline, CDR1 MNHNS and CDR2 SASEGT. The CDR3 bases are TGTGCCAGCAGTCGACAGCGGACAGGGGCTATCGATGAGCAGTTCTTC. It codes for CASSRQRTGAIDEQFF.